One sample yielded the 31 T cell receptor beta chains listed below, sequenced in a study of blood T cells in healthy people across ages. The use of a sample-barcoded 5' primer and a J-beta primer mix characterized a second PCR of about 7 to 12 cycles. TCRdb ran MiXCR on the 5' RACE reads and lists one entry per CDR3 protein. This table has roughly 790,000 distinct CDR3 sequences, about 42% appearing once. Sequencing input: blood. Receptors were obtained from a woman aged 55-69 years in good health.

The chain carries TRBV5-1 and TRBJ2-7, with 9 bases that match TRBD1. The CDR3 contains 13 residues. V shed 6 bases, J shed 8 bases, and the junction held 9 bases outside the gene matches. Per germline, CDR1 SGHRS and CDR2 YFSETQ. The CDR3 protein is CASISGQGWQQYF. The CDR3 nucleotides are TGCGCCAGCATCTCAGGACAGGGGTGGCAGCAGTACTTC.

The V call is TRBV6-2 or TRBV6-3, the J call TRBJ2-1; D call uncertain. V lost 6 bases, J lost 5 bases, and 11 bases lay in between. Looked up from germline, CDR1 is MNHEY and CDR2 is SVGEGT. This CDR3 contains 13 residues. CDR3 amino acids: CASSSNLHNEQFF. The CDR3 coding sequence is TGTGCCAGCAGCAGCAATCTTCACAATGAGCAGTTCTTC.

The chain joins TRBV29-1 to TRBJ1-6; no definite D call. This CDR3 has 13 amino acids. V lost 6 bases and J lost 7, with 13 bases in between. Germline V CDR1 and CDR2: SQVTM, ANQGSEA. The CDR3 DNA sequence: TGCAGCGTCCAGACTTCGGGGAATTCACCCCTCCACTTT. Its translation is CSVQTSGNSPLHF.

This chain uses TRBV11-2 with TRBJ2-2; no definite D call. From germline, CDR1 is SGHAT and CDR2 FQNNGV. This CDR3 contains 13 residues. V was shortened by 0 bases and J by 5 bases, with 4 bases between the two germline ends. CDR3 amino acids: CASSLEPTGELFF. The CDR3 DNA sequence: TGTGCCAGCAGCTTAGAACCGACCGGGGAGCTGTTTTTT.

The chain joins TRBV5-1 to TRBJ1-4, with 9 bases identical to TRBD1. Per the germline V gene, CDR1 is SGHRS and CDR2 is YFSETQ. There are 14 residues in the CDR3. V gave up 4 bases and J gave up 8 bases; unmatched junction bases: 6. DNA of the CDR3: TGCGCCAGCAGCCAGGGGACAGGGCAGGAAAAACTGTTTTTT. Amino acids: CASSQGTGQEKLFF.

There are many counts of this clonotype. The V and J genes are TRBV7-3 and TRBJ1-2, with 8 bases matching TRBD1. Germline V lookup: CDR1 SGHTA, CDR2 FQGTGA. Trimming removed 5 bases from V and 8 bases from J; junction bases left unmatched: 7. This CDR3 has 13 amino acids. This chain's CDR3 is CASSQQTGDGYTF. Written as DNA, the CDR3 is TGTGCCAGCAGCCAGCAGACAGGGGACGGCTACACCTTC.

The chain has TRBV7-9 and TRBJ2-5, with D perhaps matching TRBD2 (6 bases). The CDR3 is made up of 14 amino acids. Per the germline V gene, CDR1 is SEHNR and CDR2 is FQNEAQ (reference sequence). Trimming cost V 5 bases and J 4 bases, with 14 bases left between them. This chain's CDR3 is CASSEAGRGETQYF. The DNA of the CDR3 is TGTGCCAGCAGCGAAGCAGGGCGGGGAGAGACCCAGTACTTC.

The V gene is TRBV4-2, the J gene TRBJ2-5, with 9 bases lining up with TRBD1. From germline, CDR1 is LGHNA and CDR2 YNFKEQ. Trimming took 1 base from V and 9 from J; bases not matched to a gene: 9. This CDR3 comprises 15 residues. The CDR3 here is CASSQAEGQGRPQYF. The DNA for the CDR3 is TGTGCCAGCAGCCAAGCTGAGGGACAGGGAAGACCCCAGTACTTC.

Only one count was recorded for this clonotype. V usage is TRBV28 and J usage is TRBJ2-5; D uncertain. Deletions cut 4 bases from V and 13 bases from J, with 16 bases between. This CDR3 region has 12 residues. Germline CDR1 reads MDHEN; CDR2 reads SYDVKM. The CDR3 sequence is CASSSPSQKSYF. The CDR3 DNA reads TGTGCCAGCAGTTCCCCGTCCCAGAAATCGTACTTC.

The chain uses TRBV20-1 and TRBJ1-2; possibly TRBD1 for D (5 bases). The CDR3 is 12 residues long. Trimming left V 8 bases short and J 5 bases short, with 15 bases between. The germline V gene has CDR1 DFQATT and CDR2 SNEGSKA (reference sequence). The chain's CDR3 is CSTRTPIYGYTF. CDR3 DNA: TGCAGTACAAGGACACCTATTTATGGCTACACCTTC.

The chain recombines TRBV5-1 with TRBJ2-1; D might be TRBD1 (5 bases). V lost 0 bases to trimming and J lost 0 bases, with 22 bases between them. The CDR3 is made up of 20 amino acids. From germline, CDR1 is SGHRS and CDR2 YFSETQ. CDR3 amino acids: CASSLAQGIIADLSYNEQFF. CDR3 coding DNA: TGCGCCAGCAGCTTGGCTCAGGGTATTATAGCCGACCTCTCCTACAATGAGCAGTTCTTC. Supplemented by reference TRBV5-1 and TRBJ2-1, the full variable domain reads KAGVTQTPRYLIKTRGQQVTLSCSPISGHRSVSWYQQTPGQGLQFLFEYFSETQRNKGNFPGRFSGRQFSNSRSEMNVSTLELGDSALYLCASSLAQGIIADLSYNEQFFGPGTRLTVL.

This clonotype has just a few counts. The rearrangement links TRBV28 to TRBJ2-3, with unresolved D. CDR3 length equals 11 residues. The V end was cut by 4 bases, the J end by 6 bases, with 5 bases between. CDR1 is MDHEN, CDR2 SYDVKM, per germline. CDR3 amino acids: CASSYHDTQYF. The CDR3 DNA reads as TGTGCCAGCAGTTACCACGATACGCAGTATTTT. Full variable domain (outside the CDR3, taken from reference TRBV28 and TRBJ2-3): DVKVTQSSRYLVKRTGEKVFLECVQDMDHENMFWYRQDPGLGLRLIYFSYDVKMKEKGDIPEGYSVSREKKERFSLILESASTNQTSMYLCASSYHDTQYFGPGTRLTVL.

The chain couples TRBV6-2 or TRBV6-3 to TRBJ2-2; 7 bases line up with TRBD1. Germline CDR1 and CDR2: MNHEY and SVGEGT. V shed 6 bases and J 0 bases; nucleotides not matched to a gene: 4. This CDR3 is 15 amino acids long. CDR3 in DNA: TGTGCCAGCAGACGACAGGGATCGAACACCGGGGAGCTGTTTTTT. This encodes CASRRQGSNTGELFF.

The chain combines TRBV7-9 with TRBJ1-4, with D maybe TRBD1 (6 bases). The CDR3 runs 15 residues. Germline CDR1 and CDR2: SEHNR and FQNEAQ (reference sequence). Trimming shortened V by 4 bases and J by 5 bases, and 14 bases separated the two germline ends. The CDR3 loop reads CASSSRVGTNEKLFF. CDR3 DNA sequence: TGTGCCAGCAGCTCCCGAGTGGGGACAAATGAAAAACTGTTTTTT.

For this clonotype: This sequence may be a read error, since a much larger clone differs from it by one base. The chain carries TRBV20-1 and TRBJ2-1; the match to TRBD2 covers 9 bases. The end of the DNA aligns better with TRBJ2-7, so the J call may be wrong. The CDR3 has 12 amino acids. Germline CDR1 is DFQATT and CDR2 is SNEGSKA (reference sequence). The CDR3 DNA reads as TGCAGTGTGACTAGCGGCTACAATGAGCAGTACTTC. This gives the protein CSVTSGYNEQYF.

This sequence joins TRBV9 and TRBJ2-5; TRBD2 is a possible D gene (7 bases). The CDR3 loop spans 16 amino acids. Germline lookup yields CDR1 SGDLS and CDR2 YYNGEE. V was pared by 4 bases and J by 2 bases, with 18 bases between. In DNA form, the CDR3 reads TGTGCCAGCAGCCCACCCGAGGGGGGGAAGCAAGAGACCCAGTACTTC. It encodes CASSPPEGGKQETQYF.

This clonotype was recorded a few times. The gene calls are TRBV3-1 and TRBJ2-1; the D is unclear. Germline V gene data show CDR1 as LGHDT and CDR2 as YNNKEL (reference sequence). Trimming stripped 2 bases from V and 7 bases from J, with 12 bases between. The CDR3 loop spans 14 amino acids. This chain's CDR3 is CASSQTFNLNEQFF. The DNA of the CDR3 is TGTGCCAGCAGCCAAACCTTCAATCTGAATGAGCAGTTCTTC.

The gene calls are TRBV27 and TRBJ1-2, with unresolved D. This CDR3 contains 11 residues. Germline assignment: CDR1 MNHEY and CDR2 SMNVEV (reference sequence). Trimming shortened V by 6 bases and J by 8 bases, and 10 bases separated the two germline ends. The CDR3 region has the DNA TGTGCCAGCAGATCCCTCGGAGGCTACACCTTC. This gives the protein CASRSLGGYTF.

This chain's CDR3 is CASSYSQGGGYTF. CDR3 sequence (DNA): TGTGCCAGCAGTTACTCACAGGGCGGAGGCTACACCTTC. V gene TRBV6-5 combines with J gene TRBJ1-2; D might be TRBD1 (6 bases). The CDR3 consists of 13 residues. The V and J ends lost 0 bases and 8 bases respectively, with 10 bases between them. Germline V gene sequence: CDR1 MNHEY, CDR2 SVGAGI.

The CDR3 sequence: CSAPPYGYRRREGRGDTQYF. In DNA, the CDR3 is TGCAGTGCACCCCCGTATGGGTATCGCAGACGGGAGGGGCGCGGGGATACGCAGTATTTT. This chain links TRBV20-1 with TRBJ2-3; 8 nucleotides line up with TRBD2. The CDR3 totals 20 residues. Germline V CDR1 and CDR2: DFQATT, SNEGSKA (reference sequence). V lost 6 bases to trimming and J lost 6 bases; unmatched junction nucleotides: 29.

This clonotype was observed a handful of times. The genes are TRBV20-1 and TRBJ2-7; 8 nucleotides match TRBD1. The CDR3 spans 15 residues. Germline V gene sequence: CDR1 DFQATT, CDR2 SNEGSKA (reference sequence). With 0 bases clipped from V and 5 bases from J, the junction kept 9 bases outside the gene matches. The CDR3 is CSARDVSRGRDEQYF. The CDR3 DNA sequence: TGCAGTGCTAGAGATGTAAGCAGGGGGCGAGACGAGCAGTACTTC.

At least ten counts were recorded for this clonotype. The chain joins TRBV28 to TRBJ2-7; unclear D gene. Deletions cut 6 bases from V and 5 bases from J, with 8 bases between. CDR3 length: 11 amino acids. Germline V CDR1 and CDR2: MDHEN, SYDVKM. The DNA of the CDR3 is TGTGCCAGCAGCTCCTACGACGAGCAGTACTTC. Protein sequence: CASSSYDEQYF. The full variable domain, its missing parts supplied by reference TRBV28 and TRBJ2-7, is DVKVTQSSRYLVKRTGEKVFLECVQDMDHENMFWYRQDPGLGLRLIYFSYDVKMKEKGDIPEGYSVSREKKERFSLILESASTNQTSMYLCASSSYDEQYFGPGTRLTVT.

The table lists this clonotype with a few counts. The chain couples TRBV20-1 to TRBJ2-5; 7 bases are a match to TRBD2. Germline-derived CDR1 and CDR2 are DFQATT and SNEGSKA (reference sequence). V shed 6 bases, J shed 5 bases, and the junction held 15 bases outside the gene matches. The CDR3 spans 15 residues. Here the CDR3 reads CSADAGAVGGETQYF. As DNA, the CDR3 is TGCAGTGCCGACGCTGGTGCGGTCGGGGGGGAGACCCAGTACTTC.

This clonotype was seen more than once but under ten times. The V and J genes are TRBV29-1 and TRBJ1-2; a possible D gene is TRBD1 (5 bases). V was clipped by 5 bases and J by 0 bases, with 22 bases between them. CDR1 and CDR2 from the germline V gene are SQVTM and ANQGSEA. This CDR3 is built from 17 residues. The CDR3 sequence: CSVCELGGGVPNYGYTF. In nucleotides, the CDR3 is TGCAGCGTTTGCGAACTTGGGGGAGGGGTCCCTAACTATGGCTACACCTTC.

This chain joins TRBV6-5 and TRBJ1-2; D ambiguous. V was clipped by 0 bases and J by 4 bases, with 9 bases between them. Germline-derived CDR1 and CDR2 are MNHEY and SVGAGI. This CDR3 has 14 residues. The CDR3 DNA follows: TGTGCCAGCAGTTACTCGCTCGAGCTCTATGGCTACACCTTC. Translation: CASSYSLELYGYTF.

V is TRBV12-3 or TRBV12-4 and J is TRBJ2-3; D is possibly TRBD2 (5 bases). The CDR3 sequence is 16 residues long. Trimming removed 3 bases from V and 4 bases from J, with 17 bases in between. In nucleotides, the CDR3 is TGTGCCAGCAGTTTTGAGGCTAGAGATAGCGCAGATACGCAGTATTTT. Translation: CASSFEARDSADTQYF.

This clonotype has only one observation. The chain joins TRBV7-3 to TRBJ2-1; 11 bases map to TRBD1. V gave up 3 bases and J gave up 10 bases; unmatched junction bases: 14. This CDR3 has 17 amino acids. CDR1 and CDR2 (germline): SGHTA, FQGTGA. The CDR3 loop is CASSLPSGTGGGNEQFF. CDR3 sequence (DNA): TGTGCCAGCAGCTTGCCCTCCGGGACAGGGGGAGGTAACGAGCAGTTCTTC. The entire variable domain, with the rest obtained from reference TRBV7-3 and TRBJ2-1, is as follows: GAGVSQTPSNKVTEKGKYVELRCDPISGHTALYWYRQSLGQGPEFLIYFQGTGAADDSGLPNDRFFAVRPEGSVSTLKIQRTERGDSAVYLCASSLPSGTGGGNEQFFGPGTRLTVL.

The V and J genes are TRBV10-3 and TRBJ1-1, with 7 bases aligning to TRBD1. Germline V CDR1 and CDR2: ENHRY, SYGVKD. With 4 bases clipped from V and 1 base from J, the junction kept 3 bases outside the gene matches. The CDR3 extends over 14 amino acids. CDR3 protein: CAISGRGQNTEAFF. DNA of the CDR3: TGTGCCATCAGTGGGAGGGGGCAGAACACTGAAGCTTTCTTT.

This clonotype has ten or more counts. This chain links TRBV6-5 with TRBJ2-7; 7 nucleotides agree with TRBD2. The germline gives CDR1 MNHEY, CDR2 SVGAGI. CDR3 length equals 16 residues. With 2 bases clipped from V and 3 bases from J, the junction kept 10 bases outside the gene matches. The CDR3 nucleotides are TGTGCCAGCAGTTACGGTCGGGGGGAGGGCCGCTACGAGCAGTACTTC. Its protein product is CASSYGRGEGRYEQYF.

This clonotype was counted between two and nine times. The chain recombines TRBV6-2 or TRBV6-3 with TRBJ2-1; TRBD2 might be the D (6 bases). Germline CDR1 reads MNHEY; CDR2 reads SVGEGT. V was clipped by 6 bases and J by 6 bases, with 12 bases between them. The CDR3 is 13 residues long. The CDR3 DNA reads TGTGCCAGCAGCCCCCGACTAGTCAATGAGCAGTTCTTC. Its translation: CASSPRLVNEQFF.

This chain joins TRBV9 and TRBJ2-2, with 12 positions matching TRBD2. With 1 base clipped from V and 4 bases from J, the junction kept 8 bases outside the gene matches. This CDR3 has 18 residues. CDR1 and CDR2 (germline): SGDLS, YYNGEE. CDR3 nucleotides: TGTGCCAGCAGCGTAAGGCTAGCGGGGGGGCCCAGCACCGGGGAGCTGTTTTTT. It encodes CASSVRLAGGPSTGELFF.